This T cell receptor (beta chain) was identified in a study of T cell responses to AZD1222 COVID-19 vaccine. Trimming took off 4 bases at V and 7 bases at J, with 12 bases between the two ends. The CDR3 is 13 residues long. The germline V gene has CDR1 SGDLS and CDR2 YYNGEE. Assay: immunoSEQ multiplex PCR; the TCRdb copy retains only in-frame clones and omits some. The sample holds approximately 74,000 clones, over 80% seen once. This material consisted of peripheral blood, taken 28 days after the second AZD1222 dose. The V and J genes are TRBV9 and TRBJ1-3; D gene uncertain. This TCR came from an adult who received the AZD1222 COVID-19 vaccine. This CDR3 is CASSTSLGNTIYF. In nucleotides, the CDR3 is TGTGCCAGCAGCACGAGCCTGGGCAACACCATATATTTT.